Below are 12 T cell receptor beta chains sequenced from a single sample in a study of cytotoxic CD8 clonotypes in ibrutinib-treated CLL. TCRdb's table, derived via immunoSEQ multiplex PCR, lists solely in-frame clones and lacks some. The sample holds about 140,000 clones, over 75% seen once. This material consisted of PBMCs, taken after 36 months of ibrutinib treatment. Every receptor here comes from a human donor with chronic lymphocytic leukemia.

The chain employs TRBV19 and TRBJ1-5; TRBD1 matches at 7 bases. Germline-derived CDR1 and CDR2 are LNHDA and SQIVND (reference sequence). This CDR3 is 16 amino acids long. Unmatched junction bases numbered 8, after V lost 6 bases and J lost 0 bases. This CDR3 is CASRLGAGGSNQPQHF. CDR3 DNA: TGTGCCAGTAGACTAGGGGCAGGGGGTAGCAATCAGCCCCAGCATTTT.

V gene TRBV18 combines with J gene TRBJ1-4, with D unclear. The CDR3 runs to 15 residues. V lost 3 bases and J 0 bases, leaving 8 bases between the germline ends. Per the germline V gene, CDR1 is KGHSH and CDR2 is LQKENI. The chain's CDR3 is CASSPSLSTNEKLFF. The CDR3 bases are TGTGCCAGCTCACCCAGCCTCTCAACTAATGAAAAACTGTTTTTT.

The chain carries TRBV20-1 and TRBJ2-3; D remains unclear. This CDR3 spans 11 amino acids. The V gene lost 5 bases and the J gene lost 7 bases, with 10 bases spanning the gap. Per germline, CDR1 DFQATT and CDR2 SNEGSKA (reference sequence). For the CDR3, the DNA is TGCAGTGCTGGGCCTGAATATACGCAGTATTTT. Its protein product is CSAGPEYTQYF.

This clone has just a few counts. The gene calls are TRBV28 and TRBJ2-7; D is ambiguous. The germline V gene has CDR1 MDHEN and CDR2 SYDVKM. Trimming removed 1 base from V and 7 bases from J, with 11 bases in between. The CDR3 totals 13 residues. The CDR3 DNA sequence: TGTGCCAGCAGTTTATCTTCCTTCCTGGAGCAGTACTTC. Translation: CASSLSSFLEQYF.

This clone was seen more than once but under ten times. The genes are TRBV10-2 and TRBJ1-5; D might be TRBD1 (6 bases). Trimming removed 3 bases from V and 5 bases from J, with 14 bases in between. The CDR3 extends over 15 amino acids. In germline, CDR1 is WSHSY, CDR2 SAAADI. The CDR3 here is CASSDGQGLYQPQHF. CDR3 in DNA: TGCGCCAGCAGTGACGGGCAGGGGCTCTATCAGCCCCAGCATTTT.

The CDR3 DNA sequence: TGTGCCAGCAGTGGGACACCGGGCCTCCCTTCTAACTATGGCTACACCTTC. Residues: CASSGTPGLPSNYGYTF. The V gene is TRBV6-1, the J gene TRBJ1-2; D might be TRBD1 (5 bases). Germline CDR1 reads MNHNS; CDR2 reads SASEGT. V gave up 4 bases and J gave up 0 bases, with 18 bases separating them. The CDR3 has 17 amino acids.

This clone was observed a handful of times. At one end, the junction sequence differs from germline, possibly due to a read error. J is TRBJ2-7 and V is TRBV27, with 8 positions matching TRBD1. This CDR3 is 13 amino acids long. Germline V CDR1 and CDR2: MNHEY, SMNVEV (reference sequence). CDR3 DNA sequence: TGTGCCAGCAGTTACCAGGGGGCGGGCCATCCCTTCTTC. Protein sequence: CASSYQGAGHPFF.

About this clone: The same CDR3 can be traced to other DNA sequences in this sample. V and J are TRBV2 and TRBJ2-3; D not certain. This CDR3 comprises 11 residues. With 0 bases removed from V and 5 bases from J, the gap between germline ends came to 0 bases. The V gene's germline CDR1 is SNHLY and CDR2 FYNNEI. The CDR3 nucleotides are TGTGCCAGCAGTGAAGCAGATACGCAGTATTTT. This gives the protein CASSEADTQYF.

The rearrangement links TRBV9 to TRBJ2-7; 11 bases are a match to TRBD2. Per germline, CDR1 SGDLS and CDR2 YYNGEE. The CDR3 is made up of 15 amino acids. V lost 3 bases and J lost 6; bases outside the gene matches: 8. The CDR3 protein is CASSATSGRGAEQYF. Written as DNA, the CDR3 is TGTGCCAGCAGCGCCACTAGCGGGAGAGGGGCCGAGCAGTACTTC.

This sequence joins TRBV7-9 and TRBJ1-2; D ambiguous. The CDR3 covers 11 residues. The germline V gene has CDR1 SEHNR and CDR2 FQNEAQ (reference sequence). Trimming cost V 7 bases and J 7 bases, with 10 bases left between them. The CDR3 DNA reads TGTGCCAGCACCCCAGGAGGTGGCTACACCTTC. Protein: CASTPGGGYTF.

This clone has just one count. The chain employs TRBV30 and TRBJ2-7; TRBD1 is a possible D gene (7 bases). V was shortened by 0 bases and J by 5 bases, with 14 bases between the two germline ends. The CDR3 spans 14 residues. Germline CDR1 reads GTSNPN; CDR2 reads SVGIG (reference sequence). The CDR3 loop is CAWSVRQGGNEQYF. CDR3 nucleotides: TGTGCCTGGAGTGTACGACAGGGAGGTAACGAGCAGTACTTC.

The chain has TRBV9 and TRBJ2-3, with D possibly being TRBD2 (6 bases). The CDR3 spans 15 residues. The V and J ends lost 4 bases and 5 bases respectively, with 17 bases between them. Per germline, CDR1 SGDLS and CDR2 YYNGEE. The CDR3 region has the DNA TGTGCCAGCAGCCCCGGGCTAGCGACGGGAGATACGCAGTATTTT. This sequence encodes CASSPGLATGDTQYF.